This TCR beta chain originates from a study of radiation and T cells in renal cell carcinoma. Study background: Nephrectomy followed 15 Gy stereotactic body radiation by 4 weeks. Findings of the study overall: In blood, top tumor clones expanded by 2 weeks, shrinking by 4.

Comment on this clone: Its antigen is not identified.

The method was immunoSEQ multiplex PCR; TCRdb's version includes in-frame clones alone and lacks a portion of them. The table records roughly 120,000 clones, around 83% of them present only once. Time point: baseline pretreatment blood. Treatment: 15 Gy SBRT to primary tumor, nephrectomy 4 weeks later. The patient's renal cell carcinoma had clear cell pathology. There are 16 residues in the CDR3. Trimming removed 5 bases from V and 7 bases from J; junction bases left unmatched: 11. Germline CDR1 reads LNHDA; CDR2 reads SQIVND (reference sequence). The genes are TRBV19 and TRBJ1-5; TRBD1 aligns across 10 bases. The clonotype originates from a woman aged 60 to 75 with renal cell carcinoma. Material: blood, obtained from a patient whose treatment included radiotherapy and nephrectomy. The CDR3: CASSVGTGVGRQPQHF. For the CDR3, the DNA is TGTGCCAGTAGTGTCGGGACAGGGGTTGGAAGACAGCCCCAGCATTTT.